This TCR beta chain is from a study of blood T cell repertoires in COVID-19. Background on the study: The United States, Italy and Spain were the sources of the acute and convalescent COVID-19 samples. The analysed material was cDNA or gDNA that came from T cells, B-cell-depleted T cells, or PBMCs.

CDR3 size: 16 residues. Trimming took off 0 bases at V and 0 bases at J, with 10 bases between the two ends. Germline V CDR1 and CDR2: SGDLS, YYNGEE. Adults between about 18 and 95 years of age took part from fewer than 30 US areas. The study assigned cohorts using participant-reported clinical history. Method: immunoSEQ multiplex PCR; TCRdb's copy keeps in-frame clones and lacks some. The table has hundreds of thousands of clones, about 87% seen once; the top ten hold roughly 1.2%. What was sequenced was PBMCs or T cells enriched from blood (not recorded which). The origin of this receptor is a woman in her thirties or forties with acute COVID-19. The chain has TRBV9 and TRBJ1-3, with a tentative D call TRBD1 (5 bases). For the CDR3, the DNA is TGTGCCAGCAGCGTAGCACCCGACAGCTCTGGAAACACCATATATTTT. It encodes CASSVAPDSSGNTIYF.